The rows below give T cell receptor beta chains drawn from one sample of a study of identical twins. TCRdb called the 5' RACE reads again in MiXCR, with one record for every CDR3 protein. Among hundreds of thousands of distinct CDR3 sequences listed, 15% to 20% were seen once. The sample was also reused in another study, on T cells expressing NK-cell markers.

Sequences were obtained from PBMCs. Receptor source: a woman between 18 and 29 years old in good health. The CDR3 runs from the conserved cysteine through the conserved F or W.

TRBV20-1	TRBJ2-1	CSAREQGNEQFF
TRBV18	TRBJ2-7	CASSPVRVNGEQYF
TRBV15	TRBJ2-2	CATSTRHMNTGELFF
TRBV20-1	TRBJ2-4	CSTSRGGNIQYF
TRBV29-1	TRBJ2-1	CSVANLAGGLNEQFF
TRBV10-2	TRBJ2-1	CASTSQGGTYNEQFF
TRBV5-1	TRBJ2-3	CASSFDLTDTQYF
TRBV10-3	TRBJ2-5	CAISDLAETQYF
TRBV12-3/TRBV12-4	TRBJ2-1	CASAGAGGNEQFF
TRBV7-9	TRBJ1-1	CASSSGRGATTEAFF
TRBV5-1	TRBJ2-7	CASSLAGTGASISSYEQYF
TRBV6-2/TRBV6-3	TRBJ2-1	CASSILGGPYNEQFF
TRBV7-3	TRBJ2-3	CASSLPGRVGDTQYF
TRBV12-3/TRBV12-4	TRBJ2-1	CASSTSRGEQFF
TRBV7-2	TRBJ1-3	CASSPVRASGNTIYF
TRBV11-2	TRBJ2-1	CASSSSSVSYNEQFF
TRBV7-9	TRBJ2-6	CASSLGGLRYNVLTF
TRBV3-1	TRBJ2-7	CASSPGQGIFSPYEQYF
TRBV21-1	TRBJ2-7	CASSRRQGAYEQYF
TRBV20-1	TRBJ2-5	CSARGELGTEETQYF
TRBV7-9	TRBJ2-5	CASSGGGSVQETQYF
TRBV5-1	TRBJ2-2	CASSFDRVVDTGELFF
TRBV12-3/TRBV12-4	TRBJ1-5	CASSFAWGGGQPQHF
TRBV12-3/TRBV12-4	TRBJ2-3	CASRSPSGGEGTQYF
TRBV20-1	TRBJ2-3	CSARSAQAGGRDTQYF
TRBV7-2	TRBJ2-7	CASRFLTSGSYEQYF
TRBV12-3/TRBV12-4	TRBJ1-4	CASTQSHRNEKLFF